This section outlines one T cell receptor beta chain sequence together with its context. This sample is drawn from a study of T-cell reconstitution after alpha-beta-depleted transplantation in children. CDR1 and CDR2 (germline): SGHDT, YYEEEE. CDR3 length: 15 residues. With 4 bases clipped from V and 4 bases from J, the junction kept 4 bases outside the gene matches. During its preparation, the TCRbeta library received unique molecular identifiers. TCRdb passed the PCR reads through MiXCR, listing each CDR3 protein once. The sample includes fewer than 500,000 distinct CDR3 sequences, over 40% of them seen just once.

The sequencing here drew on PBMCs, taken before TCRalphabeta/CD19-depleted stem cell transplant. The chain links TRBV5-6 to TRBJ1-4, with 10 bases that match TRBD1. The clonotype was recovered from a girl aged 2-15 years with aplastic anemia, due to receive a stem cell transplant. The CDR3 region is CASSLRTGGNEKLFF. DNA of the CDR3: TGTGCCAGCAGCCTCCGGACAGGGGGTAATGAAAAACTGTTTTTT.